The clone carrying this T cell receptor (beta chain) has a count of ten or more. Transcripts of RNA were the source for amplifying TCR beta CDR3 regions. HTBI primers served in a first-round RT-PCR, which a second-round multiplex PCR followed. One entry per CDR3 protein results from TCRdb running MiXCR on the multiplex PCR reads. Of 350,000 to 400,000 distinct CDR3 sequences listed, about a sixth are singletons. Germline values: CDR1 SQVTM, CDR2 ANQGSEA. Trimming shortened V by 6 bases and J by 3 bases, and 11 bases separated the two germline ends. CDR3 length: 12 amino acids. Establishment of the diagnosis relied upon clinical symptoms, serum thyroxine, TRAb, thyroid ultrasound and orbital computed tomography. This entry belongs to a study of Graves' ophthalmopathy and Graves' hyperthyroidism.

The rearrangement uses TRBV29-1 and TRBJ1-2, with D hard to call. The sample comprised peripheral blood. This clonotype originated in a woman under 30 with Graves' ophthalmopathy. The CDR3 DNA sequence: TGCAGCGTCCCCGGCGCGTACTATGGCTACACCTTC. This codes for CSVPGAYYGYTF.